This T cell receptor (beta chain) was retrieved from a study of T-cell memory formation after mild COVID-19. In the study overall: The TCR clusters were mostly specific to one donor.

As concerns this clonotype: Its target is not known.

Findings and limits, study-wide: CD4+ clones that contracted lay mainly in CM and EM; CD8+ ones lay in EMRA. Prior to infection, memory already included some responding clones, suggesting cross-reactive memory joined.

From the 5' RACE reads, TCRdb called clonotypes with MiXCR, one entry per CDR3 protein. Of 380,000 or so distinct CDR3 sequences in the sample, roughly 15% were seen once. CDR1 and CDR2 (germline): MGHRA, YSYEKL. CDR3 length: 16 amino acids. Trimming at V came to 5 bases and at J to 4 bases, leaving 13 bases not matched to a gene. Sequencing was carried out using PBMCs or a T cell subset sorted from them (not recorded which). The rearrangement links TRBV4-1 to TRBJ2-7, with 8 positions matching TRBD1. The clonotype comes from a man younger than 30 who had mild COVID-19 (a few samples of this study predate the infection). Cell type and time point are not known. The CDR3 here is CASSYADRDPPYEQYF. DNA of the CDR3: TGCGCCAGCAGCTACGCGGACAGGGATCCCCCGTACGAGCAGTACTTC.